One sample yielded the 18 T cell receptor beta chains listed below, sequenced in a study of technical replicates of blood from a few donors. Produced via immunoSEQ multiplex PCR; TCRdb's table is partial and in-frame only. The table lists about 12,000 clones, 85% to 95% of them singletons, with roughly 6.7% in the top ten. The sequencing input was PBMCs. Receptor source: a human donor in good health.

The rearrangement uses TRBV5-1 and TRBJ2-7, with D uncertain. The germline V and J ends were trimmed by 1 base and 3 bases, with 2 bases remaining between them. CDR1 and CDR2 (germline): SGHRS, YFSETQ. The CDR3 loop spans 11 amino acids. CDR3 sequence (DNA): TGCGCCAGCAGCTTGTACTACGAGCAGTACTTC. Its protein product is CASSLYYEQYF.

This clone has just one count. The chain combines TRBV4-1 with TRBJ1-1; D is undetermined. CDR1 and CDR2 (germline): MGHRA, YSYEKL. The length of the CDR3 is 12 residues. Trimming took off 8 bases at V and 5 bases at J, with 12 bases between the two ends. The CDR3 is CASSTGKTEAFF. As DNA, the CDR3 is TGCGCCAGCTCCACGGGGAAAACTGAAGCTTTCTTT.

The chain is built from TRBV18 and TRBJ1-1; the D is unclear. The CDR3 is made up of 14 amino acids. The germline V and J ends were trimmed by 0 bases and 3 bases, with 8 bases remaining between them. Looked up from germline, CDR1 is KGHSH and CDR2 is LQKENI. The CDR3 DNA sequence: TGTGCCAGCTCACCACCAACGGGGTACACTGAAGCTTTCTTT. Protein: CASSPPTGYTEAFF.

This clone was seen only once. The chain is built from TRBV5-8 and TRBJ1-4; 8 bases line up with TRBD1. The trim removed 3 bases at V and 4 bases at J, leaving 2 bases unmatched. Germline CDR1 SGHTS, CDR2 YDEGEE. The CDR3 totals 14 residues. The CDR3 region is CASSSGQGNEKLFF. CDR3 DNA sequence: TGTGCCAGCAGCTCAGGACAGGGTAATGAAAAACTGTTTTTT.

The chain joins TRBV6-5 to TRBJ1-1; 8 nucleotides match TRBD1. Germline V lookup: CDR1 MNHEY, CDR2 SVGAGI. The CDR3 is 15 amino acids. J lost 5 bases, V lost 5 bases, and 10 bases had no gene match. CDR3 sequence: CASSPAQNRGTEAFF. The CDR3 coding sequence is TGTGCCAGCAGTCCTGCTCAGAACAGGGGGACTGAAGCTTTCTTT.

V usage is TRBV11-2 and J usage is TRBJ2-1; weak D call: TRBD1 (5 bases). Looked up from germline, CDR1 is SGHAT and CDR2 is FQNNGV. The CDR3 is 15 residues long. V was cut by 5 bases and J by 1 base, with 12 bases left in between. The CDR3 DNA sequence: TGTGCCAGCAGCAAGGACACCTTATCCTACAATGAGCAGTTCTTC. It codes for CASSKDTLSYNEQFF.

J is TRBJ2-5 and V is TRBV7-3; weak D call: TRBD1 (6 bases). V shed 5 bases and J shed 2 bases, with 9 bases lying between them. Germline CDR1 SGHTA, CDR2 FQGTGA. The CDR3 length is 13 residues. The CDR3 here is CASSPQGQETQYF. CDR3 bases: TGTGCCAGCAGCCCCCAGGGGCAAGAGACCCAGTACTTC.

This clone is a singleton in its sample. The J gene is TRBJ2-5, the V gene TRBV23-1; D perhaps matches TRBD1 (5 bases). TRBV23-1 is sorted into the ORF group, with uncertain function. The CDR3 covers 16 residues. Trimming removed 2 bases at V and 3 bases at J, with 16 bases between. This CDR3 is CASSQPLGRMKETQYF. The CDR3, as DNA: TGCGCCAGCAGTCAACCATTGGGGCGTATGAAAGAGACCCAGTACTTC.

This clone is a singleton in its sample. V usage is TRBV11-3 and J usage is TRBJ2-1; 8 bases line up with TRBD1. The germline gives CDR1 SGHNT, CDR2 YENEEA. V lost 1 base to trimming and J lost 10 bases; unmatched junction nucleotides: 3. The CDR3 covers 13 residues. The CDR3 is CASSLGGQVEQFF. For the CDR3, the DNA is TGTGCCAGCAGCTTAGGGGGACAGGTCGAGCAGTTCTTC.

CDR3 loop: CASSQDRLAGGLPYNEQFF. For the CDR3, the DNA is TGTGCCAGCAGCCAAGATCGCCTAGCGGGAGGGCTCCCCTACAATGAGCAGTTCTTC. The chain has TRBV14 and TRBJ2-1; 12 positions agree with TRBD2. The CDR3 covers 19 residues. CDR1 is SGHDN, CDR2 FVKESK, per germline. Losses at the gene ends were 0 bases for V and 2 bases for J; bases not matched to a gene: 8.

V gene TRBV11-2 combines with J gene TRBJ2-2; D remains ambiguous. The CDR3 totals 13 residues. Germline V lookup: CDR1 SGHAT, CDR2 FQNNGV. V shed 0 bases and J shed 7 bases, with 6 bases lying between them. CDR3 protein: CASSLDTYGELFF. Written as DNA, the CDR3 is TGTGCCAGCAGCTTAGATACTTACGGGGAGCTGTTTTTT.

This clone showed up just once. V is TRBV7-9 and J is TRBJ2-1; possibly TRBD2 for D (5 bases). The V and J ends lost 8 bases and 4 bases respectively, with 12 bases between them. Germline CDR1 reads SEHNR; CDR2 reads FQNEAQ (reference sequence). The CDR3 contains 13 residues. CDR3 nucleotide sequence: TGTGCCAGCCCCGCTGGGAGTTACAATGAGCAGTTCTTC. Translation gives CASPAGSYNEQFF.

The chain recombines TRBV30 with TRBJ2-3; unclear D gene. V lost 0 bases and J 8 bases, leaving 12 bases between the germline ends. The CDR3 contains 13 residues. From germline, CDR1 is GTSNPN and CDR2 SVGIG (reference sequence). The CDR3 spells CAWSVPRGLTQYF. The CDR3 DNA sequence: TGTGCCTGGAGTGTACCCCGAGGTCTTACGCAGTATTTT. The variable domain in full, with the rest retrieved from reference TRBV30 and TRBJ2-3, is SQTIHQWPATLVQPVGSPLSLECTVEGTSNPNLYWYRQAAGRGLQLLFYSVGIGQISSEVPQNLSASRPQDRQFILSSKKLLLSDSGFYLCAWSVPRGLTQYFGPGTRLTVL.

The genes are TRBV30 and TRBJ1-5; 7 positions match TRBD1. The J segment lost 4 bases and the V segment lost 4 bases, leaving 10 bases of the junction unmatched. The germline V gene encodes CDR1 GTSNPN and CDR2 SVGIG (reference sequence). The CDR3 consists of 15 residues. The chain's CDR3 is CAWNVAGQSNQPQHF. The CDR3 bases are TGTGCCTGGAACGTGGCGGGACAGTCAAATCAGCCCCAGCATTTT.

This rearrangement joins TRBV6-7 to TRBJ2-7; possibly TRBD2 for D (6 bases). TRBV6-7 falls under the ORF class, with uncertain function. V lost 0 bases and J lost 1, with 10 bases in between. The CDR3 is made up of 15 amino acids. CDR3 sequence (DNA): TGTGCCAGCAGTTACTCGAGAGGGAGGTCCTACGAGCAGTACTTC. Residues: CASSYSRGRSYEQYF.

The J gene is TRBJ2-3, the V gene TRBV19; 8 nucleotides align to TRBD1. CDR1 and CDR2 from the germline V gene are LNHDA and SQIVND (reference sequence). The CDR3 has 14 residues. Trimming at V came to 5 bases and at J to 1 base, leaving 2 bases not matched to a gene. Written as DNA, the CDR3 is TGTGCCAGTAGTCGACAGGGGCGCACAGATACGCAGTATTTT. The encoded protein is CASSRQGRTDTQYF.

This clone was observed once. The chain is built from TRBV30 and TRBJ2-7, with D possibly TRBD2 on 5 matching bases. V was clipped by 6 bases and J by 6 bases, with 18 bases between them. The CDR3 runs to 13 residues. The germline CDR1 and CDR2 sequences are GTSNPN and SVGIG (reference sequence). CDR3 bases: TGTGCCTGCGGGAATTCTCATGGTCGCGAGCAGTACTTC. Protein product: CACGNSHGREQYF.

This chain joins TRBV28 and TRBJ2-2; 9 bases are shared with TRBD2. The germline gives CDR1 MDHEN, CDR2 SYDVKM. This CDR3 comprises 14 residues. V trimming: 6 bases; J trimming: 6 bases; junction bases outside the gene matches: 5. In DNA, the CDR3 is TGTGCCAGCAGGGCCGCGGGAGGGGCCGGGGAGCTGTTTTTT. It codes for CASRAAGGAGELFF.